This TCR beta chain stems from a study of OX40 agonist ivuxolimab in advanced cancers. Regarding the study as a whole: Certain nonresponding patients likewise had low normalized T-cell clonal expansion.

The CDR3 has 13 amino acids. Germline V gene sequence: CDR1 MNHNY, CDR2 SVGAGI (reference sequence). Trimming pared 1 base from V and 5 bases from J, leaving 6 bases between. About this clone itself: What it binds is unknown.

Sequencing was performed with immunoSEQ multiplex PCR; in TCRdb, only in-frame clones are kept and a portion is missing. The sample consists of about 40,000 clones, 70% to 90% of them appearing once. This clonotype originated in an adult with an advanced solid tumor such as melanoma, head and neck, liver or kidney cancer. The chain couples TRBV6-6 to TRBJ1-5; no reliable D call. The specimen comprised CD4+ or CD8+ T cells sorted from blood, sampled in a trial of the OX40 agonist ivuxolimab. In DNA form, the CDR3 reads TGTGCCAGCAGTTACTTCGGGGATCAGCCCCAGCATTTT. As protein: CASSYFGDQPQHF.